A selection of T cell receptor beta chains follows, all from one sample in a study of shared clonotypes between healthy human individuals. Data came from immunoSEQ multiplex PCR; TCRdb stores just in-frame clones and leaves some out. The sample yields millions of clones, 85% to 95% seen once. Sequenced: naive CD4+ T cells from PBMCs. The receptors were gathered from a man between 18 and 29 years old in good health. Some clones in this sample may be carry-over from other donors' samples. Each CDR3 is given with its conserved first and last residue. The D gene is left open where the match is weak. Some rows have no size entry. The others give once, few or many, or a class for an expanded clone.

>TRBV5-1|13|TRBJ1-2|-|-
TGCGCCAGCAGCTTGGGACTTAACTATGGCTACACCTTC
CASSLGLNYGYTF
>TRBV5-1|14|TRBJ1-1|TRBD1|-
TGCGCCAGCAGCTCGGGCCAGGGGGCAACTGAAGCTTTCTTT
CASSSGQGATEAFF
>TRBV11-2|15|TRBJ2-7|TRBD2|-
TGTGCCAGCAGCTTTACTAGCGGGACCCCGGGTGAGCAGTACTTC
CASSFTSGTPGEQYF
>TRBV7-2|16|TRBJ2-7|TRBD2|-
TGTGCCAGCAGCCCCCGGGGACTAGCGGAGTACTACGAGCAGTACTTC
CASSPRGLAEYYEQYF
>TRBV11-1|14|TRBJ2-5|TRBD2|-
TGTGCCAGCAGAGCCGGACTAGCTGCAGAGACCCAGTACTTC
CASRAGLAAETQYF
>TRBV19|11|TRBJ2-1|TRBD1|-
TGTGCCAGTAGCCACAGGGGGGAGCAGTTCTTC
CASSHRGEQFF
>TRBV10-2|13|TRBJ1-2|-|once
TGCGCCACCTTCGGGGGACCTGGCTATGGCTACACCTTC
CATFGGPGYGYTF
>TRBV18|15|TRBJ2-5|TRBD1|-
TGTGCCAGCTCAAAGGGACAGGCTATCCAAGAGACCCAGTACTTC
CASSKGQAIQETQYF
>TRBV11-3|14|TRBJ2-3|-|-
TGTGCCAGCAGCCCCGGACTCTCCACAGATACGCAGTATTTT
CASSPGLSTDTQYF
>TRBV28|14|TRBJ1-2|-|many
TGTGCCAGCAGTCATCAGGTTTTAAACTATGGCTACACCTTC
CASSHQVLNYGYTF
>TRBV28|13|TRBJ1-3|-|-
TGTGCCAGCAGTGACGGAGAACTCTACACCATATATTTT
CASSDGELYTIYF
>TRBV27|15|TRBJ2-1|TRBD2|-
TGTGCCAGCAGTCCCGGGACTAGCGGGAGCAGTGAGCAGTTCTTC
CASSPGTSGSSEQFF
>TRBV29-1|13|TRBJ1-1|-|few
TGCAGCGCAACAGATTTCATGAACACTGAAGCTTTCTTT
CSATDFMNTEAFF
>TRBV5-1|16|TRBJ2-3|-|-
TGCGCCAGCAGCCCTGCAGGCTACTCGAGCACAGATACGCAGTATTTT
CASSPAGYSSTDTQYF
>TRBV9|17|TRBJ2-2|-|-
TGTGCCAGCAGCGTCGAAACAGGGAAGAGTAAGGACGGGGAGCTGTTTTTT
CASSVETGKSKDGELFF
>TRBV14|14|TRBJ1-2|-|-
TGTGCCAGCAGCCAAGTTAACCTCCACTATGGCTACACCTTC
CASSQVNLHYGYTF
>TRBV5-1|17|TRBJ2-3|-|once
TGCGCCAGCAGCTTGGGATTGGCGAACAGGGCAACAGATACGCAGTATTTT
CASSLGLANRATDTQYF
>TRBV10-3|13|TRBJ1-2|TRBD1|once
TGTGCCATCAGTTCGGGACAGAACTATGGCTACACCTTC
CAISSGQNYGYTF
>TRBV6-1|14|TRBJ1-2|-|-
TGTGCCAGCAGTGAAGCGTTCGGGGTCTATGGCTACACCTTC
CASSEAFGVYGYTF
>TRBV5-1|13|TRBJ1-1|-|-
TGCGCCAGCAGCTTGGTGGGGGTCGCTGAAGCTTTCTTT
CASSLVGVAEAFF
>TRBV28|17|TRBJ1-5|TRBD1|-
TGTGCCAGCAGTCCCACAATAGGGACAGCTAGCAATCAGCCCCAGCATTTT
CASSPTIGTASNQPQHF
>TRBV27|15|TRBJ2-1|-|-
TGTGCCAGCAGTTTATCGGAGGGCTCCTACAATGAGCAGTTCTTC
CASSLSEGSYNEQFF
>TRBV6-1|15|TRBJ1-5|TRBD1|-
TGTGCCAGCAGTTTCGACAGGGGGCCTATTCAGCCCCAGCATTTT
CASSFDRGPIQPQHF
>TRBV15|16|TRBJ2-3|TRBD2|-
TGTGCCACCAGCAGTTGGACTAGCGCCGGGAAAGATACGCAGTATTTT
CATSSWTSAGKDTQYF
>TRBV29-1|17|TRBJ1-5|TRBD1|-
TGCAGCGTTGAATTGACGGGACAGGGGTCCGCGAATCAGCCCCAGCATTTT
CSVELTGQGSANQPQHF
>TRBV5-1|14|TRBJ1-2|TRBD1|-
TGCGCCAGCAGCTTGGAAGGGACAGCTCCAGGCTACACCTTC
CASSLEGTAPGYTF
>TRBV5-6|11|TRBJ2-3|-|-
TGTGCCAGCAGCCTGACAGATACGCAGTATTTT
CASSLTDTQYF
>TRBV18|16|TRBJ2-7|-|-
TGTGCCAGCTCACCGCAGCCGCCGGGGGCCGCCTACGAGCAGTACTTC
CASSPQPPGAAYEQYF
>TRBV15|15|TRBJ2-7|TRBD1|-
TGTGCCACCAGGAGGGACAGGCTGTCCTTTTACGAGCAGTACTTC
CATRRDRLSFYEQYF
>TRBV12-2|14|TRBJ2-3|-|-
TGTGCAAGTCGCGAGCTTATTGCATCGGATACGCAGTATTTT
CASRELIASDTQYF
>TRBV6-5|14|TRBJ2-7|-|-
TGTGCCAGCAGTCTTATAGCGGCCCATTACGAGCAGTACTTC
CASSLIAAHYEQYF
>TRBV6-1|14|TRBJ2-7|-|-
TGTGCCAGCAGGCCCCAGGGGAAAATCTACGAGCAGTACTTC
CASRPQGKIYEQYF
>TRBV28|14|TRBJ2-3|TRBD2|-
TGTGCCAGCGTAGCGGGAGGATGGGGCGATACGCAGTATTTT
CASVAGGWGDTQYF
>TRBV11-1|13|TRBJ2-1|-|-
TGTGCCAGCAGCCCATCCGTGGTGGATGAGCAGTTCTTC
CASSPSVVDEQFF
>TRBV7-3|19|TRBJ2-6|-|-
TGTGCCAGCAGCTTAAATAGGCCGGGACTCGGCTCTGGGGCCAACGTCCTGACTTTC
CASSLNRPGLGSGANVLTF
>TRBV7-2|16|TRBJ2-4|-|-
TGTGCCAGCAGCTTAGATCACGGCTCGGACAGCCAGGGACGGGACTTC
CASSLDHGSDSQGRDF
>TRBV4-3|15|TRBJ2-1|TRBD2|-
TGCGCCAGCAGCCACACGACTAGCGCCTACAATGAGCAGTTCTTC
CASSHTTSAYNEQFF
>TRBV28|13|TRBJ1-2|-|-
TGTGCCAGCAGCACGGCCGCAGGCTCTGGCTACACCTTC
CASSTAAGSGYTF
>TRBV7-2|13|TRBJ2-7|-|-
TGTGCCAGCAGCTTAGCGCGTGGGGCAGAGCAGTACTTC
CASSLARGAEQYF
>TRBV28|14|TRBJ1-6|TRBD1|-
TGTGCCAGCAGTGAGGGACAGGGTTGGTCACCCCTCCACTTT
CASSEGQGWSPLHF
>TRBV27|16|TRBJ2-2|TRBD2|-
TGTGCCAGCAGTATTTCAGCGGGGAGGGCCACCGGGGAGCTGTTTTTT
CASSISAGRATGELFF
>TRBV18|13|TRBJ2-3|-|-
TGTGCCAGCTCATCGGACTCCACAGATACGCAGTATTTT
CASSSDSTDTQYF
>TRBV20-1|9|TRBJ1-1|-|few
TGCAGTGCTGCATTTGAAGCTTTCTTT
CSAAFEAFF
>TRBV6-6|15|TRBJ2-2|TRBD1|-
TGTGCCAAACAACCGGGACAGGGTTTACCCGGGGAGCTGTTTTTT
CAKQPGQGLPGELFF
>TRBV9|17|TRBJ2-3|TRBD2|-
TGTGCCAGCAGCCGTGACGGGAGGACGGGTAGCACAGATACGCAGTATTTT
CASSRDGRTGSTDTQYF
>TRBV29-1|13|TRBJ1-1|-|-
TGCAGCGTCACGGGACTCCTGGAGACTGAAGCTTTCTTT
CSVTGLLETEAFF